The rows below give T cell receptor beta chains drawn from one sample of a study of OX40 agonist ivuxolimab in advanced cancers. Using immunoSEQ multiplex PCR, the repertoire was profiled, and TCRdb retains in-frame clones only, with some absent. Of about 86,000 clones in the sample, 85% to 90% were seen once. The material sequenced was CD4+ or CD8+ T cells sorted from blood, taken in a trial of the OX40 agonist ivuxolimab. The source is an adult with an advanced solid tumor such as melanoma, head and neck, liver or kidney cancer. CDR3s include the opening cysteine and the closing phenylalanine or tryptophan. The order of the fields is J gene, V gene, clone size, D gene, CDR3 length, CDR3 DNA, CDR3 protein. A D gene is named only where the DNA matches it firmly. For some rows the clone size is stated as once, few or many, or as a class when expanded; others skip it.

TRBJ2-1 TRBV7-2 NA NA 14 TGTGCCAGCAGCTTAGGTTTAACTTACAATGAGCAGTTCTTC CASSLGLTYNEQFF
TRBJ2-7 TRBV7-2 once NA 15 TGTGCCAGCAGCTTAGACAGCAATACACGCTACGAGCAGTACTTC CASSLDSNTRYEQYF
TRBJ2-3 TRBV9 NA TRBD2 15 TGTGCCAGCGGAACTAGCGGGAGTATCGCAGATACGCAGTATTTT CASGTSGSIADTQYF
TRBJ1-3 TRBV10-3 NA NA 14 TGTGCCATCAGTTGGATGAGGCCGGGAAACACCATATATTTT CAISWMRPGNTIYF
TRBJ1-5 TRBV5-1 NA NA 15 TGCGCCAGCAGCCACGACAGTAGATTGGATCAGCCCCAGCATTTT CASSHDSRLDQPQHF
TRBJ1-2 TRBV19 NA TRBD1 15 TGTGCCAGTAGGGTGAGGGACAGGGAGGAGTATGGCTACACCTTC CASRVRDREEYGYTF
TRBJ1-1 TRBV28 NA NA 15 TGTGCCAGCAGTGACCCCCGAGGGGCGAAGGCTGAAGCTTTCTTT CASSDPRGAKAEAFF
TRBJ1-2 TRBV5-6 NA TRBD1 15 TGTGCCAGCAGCGGCGTGCGACAGGGGTACTATGGCTACACCTTC CASSGVRQGYYGYTF
TRBJ1-6 TRBV28 NA NA 15 TGTGCCAGCAGTTTTTTACAGGGCTATAATTCACCCCTCCACTTT CASSFLQGYNSPLHF
TRBJ2-5 TRBV18 NA TRBD1 15 TGTGCCAGCTCACCTCCGGGACAGCGAGGAGAGACCCAGTACTTC CASSPPGQRGETQYF
TRBJ2-2 TRBV30 NA TRBD2 18 TGTGCCTGGAGTTCCGAGACTAGCGGGAGAGGTCGCACCGGGGAGCTGTTTTTT CAWSSETSGRGRTGELFF
TRBJ2-2 TRBV10-2 few TRBD1 14 TGCGCCAGCCACAGGGGAAATAACGCCGGGGAGCTGTTTTTT CASHRGNNAGELFF